This TCR beta chain appears in the sequencing data of a study of blood T cell repertoires in COVID-19. TCRdb's table, derived via immunoSEQ multiplex PCR, lists solely in-frame clones and lacks some. The top ten clones hold 3% to 4.5% of a sample with fewer than 250,000 clones, around four fifths of them seen once. The CDR3 runs to 15 residues. The germline V gene has CDR1 MGHDK and CDR2 SYGVNS. J was trimmed by 10 bases and V by 5 bases; bases with no gene match: 11. The receptor was isolated from a middle-aged woman who had been exposed to COVID-19. V is TRBV25-1 and J is TRBJ1-6, with 7 nucleotides matching TRBD1. Sequencing input: PBMCs or T cells enriched from blood (not recorded which). For the CDR3, the DNA is TGTGCCAGCAGTACCGGGACAGCGCCGTGGTCACCCCTCCACTTT. As protein: CASSTGTAPWSPLHF.